One and the same sample provided the 29 T cell receptor beta chains below, sequenced in a study of long-term antiretroviral therapy in people with HIV. With survey level as its setting, the immunoSEQ assay was v3.0. The method was immunoSEQ multiplex PCR; TCRdb's version includes in-frame clones alone and lacks a portion of them. The sample carries approximately 25,000 clones, around 77% recorded once. Here the sequenced sample was unsorted PBMCs, taken 2.1 years after starting antiretroviral therapy. All receptors derive from a man under 40 with HIV.

The chain recombines TRBV11-3 with TRBJ2-7; no firm D call. Germline V gene data show CDR1 as SGHNT and CDR2 as YENEEA. This CDR3 region has 12 residues. The ends were cut back, 5 bases at V and 7 bases at J, with 12 bases in the middle. The CDR3 sequence: CASSLGSREQYF. Written as DNA, the CDR3 is TGTGCCAGCAGCCTCGGGTCGCGGGAGCAGTACTTC.

The chain links TRBV18 to TRBJ1-5; 7 bases align to TRBD1. The CDR3 extends over 14 amino acids. Germline V gives CDR1 KGHSH, CDR2 LQKENI. V dropped 4 bases and J dropped 7; count of bases not matched to a gene: 7. The CDR3 DNA reads as TGTGCCAGCTCACATTCAGGGGGGGACCAGCCCCAGCATTTT. Translating gives CASSHSGGDQPQHF.

V is TRBV15 and J is TRBJ2-5; D is unresolved. The CDR3 loop spans 15 amino acids. The germline gives CDR1 LNHNV, CDR2 YYDKDF (reference sequence). Trimming removed 4 bases at V and 5 bases at J, with 17 bases between. CDR3: CATSNRMRTEETQYF. As DNA, the CDR3 is TGTGCCACCAGCAACCGTATGCGGACGGAGGAGACCCAGTACTTC. The full variable domain, completed using reference TRBV15 and TRBJ2-5, is DAMVIQNPRYQVTQFGKPVTLSCSQTLNHNVMYWYQQKSSQAPKLLFHYYDKDFNNEADTPDNFQSRRPNTSFCFLDIRSPGLGDTAMYLCATSNRMRTEETQYFGPGTRLLVL.

This chain joins TRBV23-1 and TRBJ2-1, with 16 bases that match TRBD2. TRBV23-1 is filed as an ORF, its function uncertain. Trimming removed 2 bases from V and 8 bases from J; junction bases left unmatched: 9. This CDR3 is 18 amino acids long. The CDR3 protein is CASSQIPGLAGGPHEQFF. The CDR3 DNA reads as TGCGCCAGCAGTCAAATCCCGGGACTAGCGGGGGGGCCGCATGAGCAGTTCTTC.

CDR3 DNA sequence: TGTGCCAGCAGCCCTTGGACAACTAGCACAGATACGCAGTATTTT. Translation: CASSPWTTSTDTQYF. The genes are TRBV11-2 and TRBJ2-3; D perhaps matches TRBD1 (5 bases). Trimming stripped 5 bases from V and 0 bases from J, with 12 bases between. The germline V gene has CDR1 SGHAT and CDR2 FQNNGV. The CDR3 is made up of 15 amino acids.

The genes are TRBV5-4 and TRBJ2-1; perhaps TRBD1 as D (5 bases). Germline assignment: CDR1 SGHNT and CDR2 YYREEE (reference sequence). V was cut by 4 bases and J by 1 base, with 12 bases left in between. The CDR3 covers 15 residues. The chain's CDR3 is CASSPTGESYNEQFF. The DNA for the CDR3 is TGTGCCAGCAGCCCAACAGGAGAGTCCTACAATGAGCAGTTCTTC.

The V and J genes are TRBV28 and TRBJ1-1; 7 nucleotides agree with TRBD1. This CDR3 comprises 14 residues. The germline V gene has CDR1 MDHEN and CDR2 SYDVKM. V shed 5 bases and J 4 bases; nucleotides not matched to a gene: 7. The CDR3 loop is CASSLRQGGTEAFF. The DNA for the CDR3 is TGTGCCAGCAGTCTCCGACAGGGTGGCACTGAAGCTTTCTTT.

The chain carries TRBV4-3 and TRBJ2-7, with no clear D. V lost 4 bases and J lost 0, with 7 bases in between. This CDR3 region has 13 residues. The germline V gene encodes CDR1 LGHNA and CDR2 YSLEER. DNA of the CDR3: TGCGCCAGCAGCCCATCTAGCTCCTACGAGCAGTACTTC. This encodes CASSPSSSYEQYF.

J is TRBJ1-6 and V is TRBV5-6; D gene uncertain. V was clipped by 4 bases and J by 4 bases, with 9 bases between them. The germline V gene has CDR1 SGHDT and CDR2 YYEEEE. There are 14 residues in the CDR3. The CDR3 DNA follows: TGTGCCAGCAGCCGAAGCCTTTATAATTCACCCCTCCACTTT. This sequence encodes CASSRSLYNSPLHF.

This chain joins TRBV21-1 and TRBJ1-2. TRBV21-1 is noted as a pseudogene. This CDR3 is built from 10 residues. CDR3 sequence: CASSKAHYSF. The CDR3 region has the DNA TGTGCCAGCAGCAAAGCCCACTACTCCTTC.

The V gene is TRBV25-1, the J gene TRBJ1-3, with D unclear. Trimming pared 0 bases from V and 0 bases from J, leaving 6 bases between. There are 15 residues in the CDR3. Per germline, CDR1 MGHDK and CDR2 SYGVNS. CDR3 sequence: CASSEYGSSGNTIYF. In nucleotides, the CDR3 is TGTGCCAGCAGTGAATACGGCAGCTCTGGAAACACCATATATTTT.

The chain is built from TRBV19 and TRBJ1-4; weak D call: TRBD1 (5 bases). The CDR3 spans 13 residues. Trimming pared 5 bases from V and 6 bases from J, leaving 10 bases between. CDR1 and CDR2 from the germline V gene are LNHDA and SQIVND (reference sequence). Here the CDR3 reads CASSRQGDEKLFF. The CDR3 DNA is TGTGCCAGTAGTCGCCAGGGAGATGAAAAACTGTTTTTT.

V usage is TRBV6-5 and J usage is TRBJ2-7, with 8 bases matching TRBD1. The CDR3 spans 15 residues. Germline CDR1 reads MNHEY; CDR2 reads SVGAGI. Unmatched junction bases numbered 9, after V lost 6 bases and J lost 2 bases. The CDR3 sequence: CASRPGGGQAYEQYF. CDR3 DNA sequence: TGTGCCAGCAGACCCGGAGGGGGACAGGCCTACGAGCAGTACTTC.

The table lists this clone with a few counts. This sequence joins TRBV5-6 and TRBJ2-7; no reliable D call. The CDR3 sequence is 14 residues long. The V gene lost 2 bases and the J gene lost 1 base, with 10 bases spanning the gap. Germline V CDR1 and CDR2: SGHDT, YYEEEE. The CDR3 region is CASSFTETSYEQYF. The CDR3 DNA follows: TGTGCCAGCAGCTTCACAGAGACTTCCTACGAGCAGTACTTC. The variable domain in full, completed from reference TRBV5-6 and TRBJ2-7, reads DAGVTQSPTHLIKTRGQQVTLRCSPKSGHDTVSWYQQALGQGPQFIFQYYEEEERQRGNFPDRFSGHQFPNYSSELNVNALLLGDSALYLCASSFTETSYEQYFGPGTRLTVT.

Only one count was recorded for this clone. The rearrangement joins TRBV6-5 to TRBJ2-7; maybe TRBD2 (7 bases). The V end was cut by 2 bases, the J end by 0 bases, with 14 bases between. This CDR3 region has 16 residues. Germline CDR1 reads MNHEY; CDR2 reads SVGAGI. The CDR3 here is CASSYEGGGSSYEQYF. CDR3 DNA sequence: TGTGCCAGCAGTTACGAGGGGGGGGGAAGCTCCTACGAGCAGTACTTC.

The V gene is TRBV19, the J gene TRBJ2-3, with 7 bases identical to TRBD1. Looked up from germline, CDR1 is LNHDA and CDR2 is SQIVND (reference sequence). The CDR3 is 15 amino acids. The V gene end was trimmed by 4 bases and the J gene end by 2 bases; junction bases not matched to a gene: 6. CDR3: CASSKGAGHTDTQYF. CDR3 DNA: TGTGCCAGTAGTAAGGGGGCAGGTCACACAGATACGCAGTATTTT.

The chain employs TRBV5-1 and TRBJ2-1, with D perhaps matching TRBD2 (5 bases). This CDR3 contains 16 residues. The V gene's germline CDR1 is SGHRS and CDR2 YFSETQ. The V and J ends lost 1 base and 2 bases respectively, with 13 bases between them. The CDR3, as DNA: TGCGCCAGCAGCTTGTTAGCTGGACTCACCTACAATGAGCAGTTCTTC. Translation gives CASSLLAGLTYNEQFF. Looking up the rest from reference TRBV5-1 and TRBJ2-1 gives the full variable domain: KAGVTQTPRYLIKTRGQQVTLSCSPISGHRSVSWYQQTPGQGLQFLFEYFSETQRNKGNFPGRFSGRQFSNSRSEMNVSTLELGDSALYLCASSLLAGLTYNEQFFGPGTRLTVL.

This clone was counted a single time. The V gene is TRBV6-5, the J gene TRBJ2-5; TRBD2 matches at 9 bases. Germline assignment: CDR1 MNHEY and CDR2 SVGAGI. The CDR3 runs to 14 residues. Trimming took 2 bases from V and 4 from J; bases not matched to a gene: 2. DNA of the CDR3: TGTGCCAGCAGTTACGGTAGCGGGGGAGAGACCCAGTACTTC. Translation gives CASSYGSGGETQYF.

The rearrangement uses TRBV27 and TRBJ2-3, with 7 bases fitting TRBD2. The V segment lost 1 base and the J segment 13 bases; nucleotides outside the gene matches: 20. The germline gives CDR1 MNHEY, CDR2 SMNVEV (reference sequence). This CDR3 region has 17 residues. The CDR3: CASSLLSNAPIGGGEYF. The CDR3 DNA follows: TGTGCCAGCAGTTTATTGTCGAACGCCCCAATAGGTGGGGGGGAGTATTTT.

This chain uses TRBV4-1 with TRBJ1-4, with D perhaps matching TRBD1 (5 bases). V was pared by 5 bases and J by 0 bases, with 16 bases between. This CDR3 comprises 17 residues. Per germline, CDR1 MGHRA and CDR2 YSYEKL. The CDR3 DNA reads TGCGCCAGCAGCTACCTCCCGGGGGTTGCAACTAATGAAAAACTGTTTTTT. Residues: CASSYLPGVATNEKLFF.

V usage is TRBV29-1 and J usage is TRBJ1-2; the D gene is possibly TRBD1 (5 bases). Trimming took off 4 bases at V and 7 bases at J, with 10 bases between the two ends. Germline loops: CDR1 SQVTM, CDR2 ANQGSEA. The CDR3 is 11 residues long. CDR3 sequence reads: CSVVGDGGYTF. The CDR3 coding sequence is TGCAGCGTTGTCGGGGACGGTGGCTACACCTTC.

The chain is built from TRBV9 and TRBJ2-3; TRBD2 agrees at 12 bases. The J segment lost 5 bases and the V segment lost 4 bases, leaving 5 bases of the junction unmatched. Looked up from germline, CDR1 is SGDLS and CDR2 is YYNGEE. The CDR3 extends over 15 amino acids. In DNA form, the CDR3 reads TGTGCCAGCAGCAACGGACTAGCGGGGAAAGATACGCAGTATTTT. Translating gives CASSNGLAGKDTQYF.

This clone was counted once. The genes are TRBV19 and TRBJ1-1; D not resolved. Germline CDR1 is LNHDA and CDR2 is SQIVND (reference sequence). The length of the CDR3 is 14 residues. V lost 1 base to trimming and J lost 4 bases, with 10 bases between them. The CDR3 loop reads CASSIGREGTEAFF. The DNA of the CDR3 is TGTGCCAGTAGTATAGGAAGGGAAGGCACTGAAGCTTTCTTT.

CDR3 DNA sequence: TGTGCCAGCAGCGCCGGACTAGCGGGGGGCCTCTACGAGCAGTACTTC. Translated: CASSAGLAGGLYEQYF. This chain uses TRBV5-6 with TRBJ2-7; 14 bases align to TRBD2. Germline assignment: CDR1 SGHDT and CDR2 YYEEEE. The CDR3 extends over 16 amino acids. V shed 4 bases and J 3 bases; nucleotides not matched to a gene: 6.

V gene TRBV5-1 combines with J gene TRBJ2-5, with a tentative D call TRBD2 (6 bases). The CDR3 is made up of 13 amino acids. In germline, CDR1 is SGHRS, CDR2 YFSETQ. Between the trimmed V and J ends, which lost 4 bases and 5 bases, there was a span of 12 bases. CDR3 sequence: CASSRDGSETQYF. The CDR3 nucleotides are TGCGCCAGCAGCCGAGACGGGAGTGAGACCCAGTACTTC. Supplemented by reference TRBV5-1 and TRBJ2-5, the full variable domain reads KAGVTQTPRYLIKTRGQQVTLSCSPISGHRSVSWYQQTPGQGLQFLFEYFSETQRNKGNFPGRFSGRQFSNSRSEMNVSTLELGDSALYLCASSRDGSETQYFGPGTRLLVL.

This clone was detected a few times. This chain uses TRBV19 with TRBJ1-2, with D uncertain. The germline CDR1 and CDR2 sequences are LNHDA and SQIVND (reference sequence). The V and J ends lost 5 bases and 4 bases respectively, with 14 bases between them. The CDR3 sequence is 14 residues long. CDR3 in DNA: TGTGCCAGTAGTCCCTTATCCCTAGTCTATGGCTACACCTTC. Protein: CASSPLSLVYGYTF.

The chain couples TRBV6-5 to TRBJ1-5; the D is unclear. The CDR3 contains 15 residues. V was shortened by 6 bases and J by 3 bases, with 15 bases between the two germline ends. The germline CDR1 and CDR2 sequences are MNHEY and SVGAGI. The CDR3 is CASRSQTGTNQPQHF. CDR3 nucleotides: TGTGCCAGCAGATCCCAGACGGGAACCAATCAGCCCCAGCATTTT.

The CDR3 protein is CASSRGGADTQYF. The CDR3 bases are TGTGCCAGCAGTAGAGGGGGCGCGGATACGCAGTATTTT. This chain links TRBV25-1 with TRBJ2-3, with 7 bases aligning to TRBD1. The CDR3 is made up of 13 amino acids. The germline V gene encodes CDR1 MGHDK and CDR2 SYGVNS. Unmatched junction bases numbered 5, after V lost 5 bases and J lost 6 bases. Combining the CDR3 with reference TRBV25-1 and TRBJ2-3 gives the whole variable domain EADIYQTPRYLVIGTGKKITLECSQTMGHDKMYWYQQDPGMELHLIHYSYGVNSTEKGDLSSESTVSRIRTEHFPLTLESARPSHTSQYLCASSRGGADTQYFGPGTRLTVL.

The V gene is TRBV11-3, the J gene TRBJ2-1; 8 bases are shared with TRBD1. V trimming: 5 bases; J trimming: 2 bases; junction bases outside the gene matches: 5. The CDR3 consists of 15 residues. CDR1 and CDR2 (germline): SGHNT, YENEEA. The CDR3 protein is CASSMDRDAYNEQFF. The CDR3 nucleotides read TGTGCCAGCAGCATGGACAGGGACGCCTACAATGAGCAGTTCTTC.